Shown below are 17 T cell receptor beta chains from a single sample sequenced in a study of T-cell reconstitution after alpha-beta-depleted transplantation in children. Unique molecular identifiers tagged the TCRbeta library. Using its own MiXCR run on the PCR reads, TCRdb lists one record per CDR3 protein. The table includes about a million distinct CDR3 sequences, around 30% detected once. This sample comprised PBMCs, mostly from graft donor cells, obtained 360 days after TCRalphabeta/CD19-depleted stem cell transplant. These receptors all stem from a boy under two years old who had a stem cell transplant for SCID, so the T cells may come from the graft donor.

This CDR3 reads CASSEAGGRTQPQHF. The CDR3 DNA sequence: TGTGCCAGCAGTGAAGCTGGGGGTCGCACTCAGCCCCAGCATTTT. The chain is built from TRBV6-1 and TRBJ1-5; maybe TRBD1 (5 bases). Trimming took off 0 bases at V and 6 bases at J, with 12 bases between the two ends. CDR1 and CDR2 (germline): MNHNS, SASEGT. This CDR3 spans 15 amino acids.

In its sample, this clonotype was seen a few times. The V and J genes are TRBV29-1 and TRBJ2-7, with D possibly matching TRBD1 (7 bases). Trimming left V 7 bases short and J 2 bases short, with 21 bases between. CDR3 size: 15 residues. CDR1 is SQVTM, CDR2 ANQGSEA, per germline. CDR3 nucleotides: TGCAGCGGAACGACAGGGAGGAAACCACCCTACGAGCAGTACTTC. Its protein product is CSGTTGRKPPYEQYF.

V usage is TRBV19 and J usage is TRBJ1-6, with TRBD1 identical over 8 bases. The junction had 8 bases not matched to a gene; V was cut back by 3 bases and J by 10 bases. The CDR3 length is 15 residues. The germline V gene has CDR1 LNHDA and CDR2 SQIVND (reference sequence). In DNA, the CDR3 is TGTGCCAGTAGTATCGGGGCAGGGGGCTCCTCACCCCTCCACTTT. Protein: CASSIGAGGSSPLHF.

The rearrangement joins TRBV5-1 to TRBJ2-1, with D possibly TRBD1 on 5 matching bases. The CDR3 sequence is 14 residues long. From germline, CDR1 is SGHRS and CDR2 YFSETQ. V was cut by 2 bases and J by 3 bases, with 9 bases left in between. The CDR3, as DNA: TGCGCCAGCAGCTTACCGACAGTCTACAATGAGCAGTTCTTC. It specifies CASSLPTVYNEQFF.

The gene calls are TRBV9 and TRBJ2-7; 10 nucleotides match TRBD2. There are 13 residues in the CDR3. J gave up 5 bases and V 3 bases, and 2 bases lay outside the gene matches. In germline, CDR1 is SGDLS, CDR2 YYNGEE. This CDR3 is CASSEGLANEQYF. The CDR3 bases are TGTGCCAGCAGCGAGGGACTAGCGAACGAGCAGTACTTC.

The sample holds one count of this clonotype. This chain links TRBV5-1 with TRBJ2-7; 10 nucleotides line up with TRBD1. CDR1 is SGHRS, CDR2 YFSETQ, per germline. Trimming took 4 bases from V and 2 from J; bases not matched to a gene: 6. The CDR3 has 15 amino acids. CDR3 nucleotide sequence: TGCGCCAGCAGCCCGGGACAGGGGACACCCTACGAGCAGTACTTC. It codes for CASSPGQGTPYEQYF.

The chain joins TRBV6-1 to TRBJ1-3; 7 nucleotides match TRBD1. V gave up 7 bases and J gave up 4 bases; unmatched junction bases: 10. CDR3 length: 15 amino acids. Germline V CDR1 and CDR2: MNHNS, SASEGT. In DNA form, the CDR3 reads TGTGCCAGCACCCCCGACAGGGTAAACGGAAACACCATATATTTT. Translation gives CASTPDRVNGNTIYF.

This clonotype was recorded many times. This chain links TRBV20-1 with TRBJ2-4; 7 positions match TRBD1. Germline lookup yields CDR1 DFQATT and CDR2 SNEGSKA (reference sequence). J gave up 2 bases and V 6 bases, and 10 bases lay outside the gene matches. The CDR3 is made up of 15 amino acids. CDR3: CSASDRTATKNIQYF. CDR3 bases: TGCAGTGCATCGGACAGGACGGCTACCAAAAACATTCAGTACTTC.

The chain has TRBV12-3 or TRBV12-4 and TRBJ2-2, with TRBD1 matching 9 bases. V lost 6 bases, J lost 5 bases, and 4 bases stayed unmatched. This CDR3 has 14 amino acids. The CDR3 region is CASRRQGVTGELFF. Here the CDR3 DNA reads TGTGCCAGCAGAAGACAGGGGGTTACCGGGGAGCTGTTTTTT.

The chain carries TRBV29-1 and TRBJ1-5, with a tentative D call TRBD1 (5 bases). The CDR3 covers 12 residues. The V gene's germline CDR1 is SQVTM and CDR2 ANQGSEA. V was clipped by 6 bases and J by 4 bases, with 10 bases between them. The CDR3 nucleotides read TGCAGCGTAGGGGACGGGAATCAGCCCCAGCATTTT. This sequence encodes CSVGDGNQPQHF. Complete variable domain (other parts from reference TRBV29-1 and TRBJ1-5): SAVISQKPSRDICQRGTSLTIQCQVDSQVTMMFWYRQQPGQSLTLIATANQGSEATYESGFVIDKFPISRPNLTFSTLTVSNMSPEDSSIYLCSVGDGNQPQHFGDGTRLSIL.

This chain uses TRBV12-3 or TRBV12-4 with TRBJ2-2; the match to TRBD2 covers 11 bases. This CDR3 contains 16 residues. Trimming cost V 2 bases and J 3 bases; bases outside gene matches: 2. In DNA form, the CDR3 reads TGTGCCAGCAGTTTAAGACTAGCGGGATACACCGGGGAGCTGTTTTTT. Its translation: CASSLRLAGYTGELFF.

In DNA form, the CDR3 reads TGTGCCAGCACGGGGGGGACCGCCTATGGCTACACCTTC. Translation: CASTGGTAYGYTF. The rearrangement uses TRBV7-9 and TRBJ1-2, with a weak D call TRBD1 (5 bases). Trimming took off 7 bases at V and 4 bases at J, with 13 bases between the two ends. The CDR3 runs 13 residues. CDR1 and CDR2 (germline): SEHNR, FQNEAQ (reference sequence).

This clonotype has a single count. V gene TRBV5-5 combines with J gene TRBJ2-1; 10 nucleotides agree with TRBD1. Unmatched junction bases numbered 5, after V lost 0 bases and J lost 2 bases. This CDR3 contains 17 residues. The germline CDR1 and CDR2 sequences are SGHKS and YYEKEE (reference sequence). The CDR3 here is CASSLVKTGGPYNEQFF. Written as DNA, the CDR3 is TGTGCCAGCAGCTTGGTAAAGACAGGGGGCCCCTACAATGAGCAGTTCTTC.

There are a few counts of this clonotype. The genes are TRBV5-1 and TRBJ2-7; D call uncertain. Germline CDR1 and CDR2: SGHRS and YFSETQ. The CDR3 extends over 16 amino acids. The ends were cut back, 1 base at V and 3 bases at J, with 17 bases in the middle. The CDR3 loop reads CASSLSGRSTLYEQYF. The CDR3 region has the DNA TGCGCCAGCAGCTTGTCCGGCAGGTCAACCCTCTACGAGCAGTACTTC. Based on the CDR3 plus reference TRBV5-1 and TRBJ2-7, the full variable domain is KAGVTQTPRYLIKTRGQQVTLSCSPISGHRSVSWYQQTPGQGLQFLFEYFSETQRNKGNFPGRFSGRQFSNSRSEMNVSTLELGDSALYLCASSLSGRSTLYEQYFGPGTRLTVT.

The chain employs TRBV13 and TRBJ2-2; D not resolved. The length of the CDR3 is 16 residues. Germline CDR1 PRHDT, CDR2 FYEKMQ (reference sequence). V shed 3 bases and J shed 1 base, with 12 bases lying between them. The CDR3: CASSFPRTGNTGELFF. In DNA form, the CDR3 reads TGTGCCAGCAGCTTCCCCAGGACGGGGAACACCGGGGAGCTGTTTTTT.

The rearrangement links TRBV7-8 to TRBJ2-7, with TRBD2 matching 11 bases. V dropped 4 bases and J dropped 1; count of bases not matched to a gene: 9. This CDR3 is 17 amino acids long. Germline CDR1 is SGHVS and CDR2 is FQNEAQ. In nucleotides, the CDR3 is TGTGCCAGCAGCTCCCCCCAACTAGCGGGGGTTTCCTACGAGCAGTACTTC. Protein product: CASSSPQLAGVSYEQYF.

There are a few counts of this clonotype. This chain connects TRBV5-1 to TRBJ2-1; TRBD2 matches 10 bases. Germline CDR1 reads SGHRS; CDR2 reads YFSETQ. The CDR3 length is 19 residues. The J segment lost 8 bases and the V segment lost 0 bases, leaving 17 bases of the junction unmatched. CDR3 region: CASSLAPAGGPRVVYEQFF. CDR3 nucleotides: TGCGCCAGCAGCTTGGCCCCAGCGGGGGGGCCGAGGGTAGTGTATGAGCAGTTCTTC.